This TCR beta chain comes out of a study of cytotoxic CD8 clonotypes in ibrutinib-treated CLL. Overall study context: Mean values per sample were a few hundred thousand productive templates and tens of thousands of productive rearrangements.

On this clone itself: No antigen is known for it.

V lost 5 bases to trimming and J lost 0 bases, with 17 bases between them. This CDR3 comprises 17 residues. Germline CDR1 is SEHNR and CDR2 is FQNEAQ (reference sequence). The study's findings and limits: Public clonotypes proved infrequent, and on treatment they shrank or remained steady. At the start, clonality exceeded age-matched healthy donors and followed circulating CD8+ T-cell counts.

Profiled with immunoSEQ multiplex PCR; TCRdb holds only in-frame clones, not every one. The data show more than 45,000 clones, 83% seen once. The rearrangement links TRBV7-9 to TRBJ2-1, with no clear D. The source material was PBMCs, sampled after 24 months of ibrutinib treatment. This TCR derives from a human donor with chronic lymphocytic leukemia. CDR3 in amino acids: CASSTLPTVISYNEQFF. Written as DNA, the CDR3 is TGTGCCAGCAGCACACTACCCACAGTCATCTCCTACAATGAGCAGTTCTTC.